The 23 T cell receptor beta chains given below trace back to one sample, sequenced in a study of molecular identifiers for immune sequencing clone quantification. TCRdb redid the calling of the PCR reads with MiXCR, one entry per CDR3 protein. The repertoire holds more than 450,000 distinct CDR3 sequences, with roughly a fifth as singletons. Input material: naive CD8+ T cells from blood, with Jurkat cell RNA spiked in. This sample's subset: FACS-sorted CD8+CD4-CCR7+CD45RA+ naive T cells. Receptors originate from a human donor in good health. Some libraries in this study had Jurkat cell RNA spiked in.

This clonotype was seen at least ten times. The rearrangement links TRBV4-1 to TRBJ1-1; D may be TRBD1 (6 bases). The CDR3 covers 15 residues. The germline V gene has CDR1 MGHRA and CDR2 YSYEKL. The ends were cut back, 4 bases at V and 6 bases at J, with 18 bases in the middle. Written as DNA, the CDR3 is TGCGCCAGCAGCCCACGTGGCAGGGGAGGTGCTGAAGCTTTCTTT. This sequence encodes CASSPRGRGGAEAFF.

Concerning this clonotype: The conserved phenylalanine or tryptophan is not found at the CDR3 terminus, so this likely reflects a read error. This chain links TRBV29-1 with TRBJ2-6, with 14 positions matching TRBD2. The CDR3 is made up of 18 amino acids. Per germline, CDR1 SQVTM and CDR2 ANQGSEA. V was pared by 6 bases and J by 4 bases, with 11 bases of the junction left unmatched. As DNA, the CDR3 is TGCAGCGTCTATATACCGGGACTAGCGGGAGTGGGGGCCAACGTCCTGACTTCC. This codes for CSVYIPGLAGVGANVLTS.

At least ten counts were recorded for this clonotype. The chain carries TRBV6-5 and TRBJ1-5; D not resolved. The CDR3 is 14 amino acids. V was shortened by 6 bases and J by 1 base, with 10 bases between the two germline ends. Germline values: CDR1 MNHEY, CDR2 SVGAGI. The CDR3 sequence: CASRRYGSNQPQHF. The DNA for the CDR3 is TGTGCCAGCAGAAGGTACGGAAGCAATCAGCCCCAGCATTTT.

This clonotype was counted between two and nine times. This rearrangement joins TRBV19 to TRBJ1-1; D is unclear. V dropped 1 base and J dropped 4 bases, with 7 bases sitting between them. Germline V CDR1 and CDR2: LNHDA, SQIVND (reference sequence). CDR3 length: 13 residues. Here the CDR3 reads CASSIVSTTEAFF. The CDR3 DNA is TGTGCCAGTAGTATAGTATCAACCACTGAAGCTTTCTTT.

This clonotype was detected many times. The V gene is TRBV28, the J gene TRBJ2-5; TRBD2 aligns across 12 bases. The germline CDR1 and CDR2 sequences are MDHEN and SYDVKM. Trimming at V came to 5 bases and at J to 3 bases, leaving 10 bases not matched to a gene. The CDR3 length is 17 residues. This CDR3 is CASSLISLAGGEETQYF. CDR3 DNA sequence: TGTGCCAGCAGTCTTATCAGCCTAGCGGGAGGGGAAGAGACCCAGTACTTC.

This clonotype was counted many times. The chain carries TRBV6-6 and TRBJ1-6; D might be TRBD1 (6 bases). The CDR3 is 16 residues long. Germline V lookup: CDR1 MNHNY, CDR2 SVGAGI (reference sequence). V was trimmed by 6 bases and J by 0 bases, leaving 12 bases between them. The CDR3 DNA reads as TGTGCCAGCAGGTCAACAGGGAGCTCCTATAATTCACCCCTCCACTTT. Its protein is CASRSTGSSYNSPLHF.

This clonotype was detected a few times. Here the CDR3 reads CASSLYRGHNSPLHF. The CDR3 region has the DNA TGTGCCAGTAGTCTTTACAGGGGCCATAATTCACCCCTCCACTTT. V usage is TRBV19 and J usage is TRBJ1-6; TRBD1 agrees at 7 bases. The CDR3 covers 15 residues. Germline lookup yields CDR1 LNHDA and CDR2 SQIVND (reference sequence). The trim removed 5 bases at V and 5 bases at J, leaving 6 bases unmatched.

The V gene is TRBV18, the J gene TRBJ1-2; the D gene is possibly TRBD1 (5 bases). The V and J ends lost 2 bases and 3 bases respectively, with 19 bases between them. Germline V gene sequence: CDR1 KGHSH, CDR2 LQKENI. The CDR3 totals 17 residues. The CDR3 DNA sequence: TGTGCCAGCTCACCAGAGCAGGGTAACATCATTGACTATGGCTACACCTTC. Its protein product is CASSPEQGNIIDYGYTF.

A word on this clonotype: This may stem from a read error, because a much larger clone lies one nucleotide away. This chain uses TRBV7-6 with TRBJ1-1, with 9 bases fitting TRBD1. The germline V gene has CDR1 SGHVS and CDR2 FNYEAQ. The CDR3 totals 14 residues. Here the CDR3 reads CASSTGTGFTEASF. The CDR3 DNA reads TGTGCCAGCAGCACTGGGACAGGGTTCACTGAAGCTTCCTTT.

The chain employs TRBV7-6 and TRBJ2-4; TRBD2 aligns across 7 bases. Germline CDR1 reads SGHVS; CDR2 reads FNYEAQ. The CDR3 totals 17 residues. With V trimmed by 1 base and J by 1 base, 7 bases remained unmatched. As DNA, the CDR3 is TGTGCCAGCAGCTTAGGGGGGGGGGGTGCGGCCAAAAACATTCAGTACTTC. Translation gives CASSLGGGGAAKNIQYF.

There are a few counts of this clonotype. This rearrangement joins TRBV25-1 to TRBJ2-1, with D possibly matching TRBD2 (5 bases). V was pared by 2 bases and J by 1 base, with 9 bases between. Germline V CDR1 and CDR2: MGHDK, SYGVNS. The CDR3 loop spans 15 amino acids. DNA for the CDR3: TGTGCCAGCAGTGAAATTGAGGGTTCCTACAATGAGCAGTTCTTC. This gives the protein CASSEIEGSYNEQFF.

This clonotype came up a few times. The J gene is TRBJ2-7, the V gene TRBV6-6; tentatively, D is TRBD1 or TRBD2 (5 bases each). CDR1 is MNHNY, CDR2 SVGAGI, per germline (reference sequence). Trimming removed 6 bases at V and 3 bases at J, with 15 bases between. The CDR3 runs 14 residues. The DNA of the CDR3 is TGTGCCAGCAGCCTCGGGGACCATTACTACGAGCAGTACTTC. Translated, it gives CASSLGDHYYEQYF.

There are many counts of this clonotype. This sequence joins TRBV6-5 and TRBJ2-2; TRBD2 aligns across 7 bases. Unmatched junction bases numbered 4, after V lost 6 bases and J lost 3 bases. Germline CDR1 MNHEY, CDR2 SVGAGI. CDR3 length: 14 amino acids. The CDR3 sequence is CASSKLAYTGELFF. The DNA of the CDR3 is TGTGCCAGCAGCAAACTAGCGTACACCGGGGAGCTGTTTTTT.

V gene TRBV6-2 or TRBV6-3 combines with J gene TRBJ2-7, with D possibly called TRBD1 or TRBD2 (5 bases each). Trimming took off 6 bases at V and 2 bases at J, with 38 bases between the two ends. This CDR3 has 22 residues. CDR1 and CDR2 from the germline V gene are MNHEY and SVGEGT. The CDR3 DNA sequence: TGTGCCAGCAGCCAACCTCACAACGCGCCGATCAATCCGGGACCCTCGCCCTACGAGCAGTACTTC. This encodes CASSQPHNAPINPGPSPYEQYF.

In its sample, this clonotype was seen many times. The CDR3, as DNA: TGTGCCAGCACCGGGAGCTCCTACGAGCAGTACTTC. Translating it yields CASTGSSYEQYF. This chain uses TRBV7-9 with TRBJ2-7; tentatively, D is TRBD2 (6 bases). This CDR3 comprises 12 residues. Germline lookup yields CDR1 SEHNR and CDR2 FQNEAQ (reference sequence). V dropped 7 bases and J dropped 0 bases, with 7 bases sitting between them.

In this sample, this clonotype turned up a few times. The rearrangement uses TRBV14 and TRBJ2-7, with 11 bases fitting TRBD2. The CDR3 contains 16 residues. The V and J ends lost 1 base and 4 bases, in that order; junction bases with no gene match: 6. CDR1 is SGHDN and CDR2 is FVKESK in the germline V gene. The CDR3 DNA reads TGTGCCAGCAGCCAAGCGCCGATAGCGGGAGGGTACGAGCAGTACTTC. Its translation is CASSQAPIAGGYEQYF. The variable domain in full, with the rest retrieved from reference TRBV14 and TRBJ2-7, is EAGVTQFPSHSVIEKGQTVTLRCDPISGHDNLYWYRRVMGKEIKFLLHFVKESKQDESGMPNNRFLAERTGGTYSTLKVQPAELEDSGVYFCASSQAPIAGGYEQYFGPGTRLTVT.

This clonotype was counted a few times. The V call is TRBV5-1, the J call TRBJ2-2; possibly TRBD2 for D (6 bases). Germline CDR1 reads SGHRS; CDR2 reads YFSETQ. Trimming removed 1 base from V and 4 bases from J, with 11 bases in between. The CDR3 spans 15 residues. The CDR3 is CASSLWGEFTGELFF. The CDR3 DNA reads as TGCGCCAGCAGCTTGTGGGGGGAGTTCACCGGGGAGCTGTTTTTT.

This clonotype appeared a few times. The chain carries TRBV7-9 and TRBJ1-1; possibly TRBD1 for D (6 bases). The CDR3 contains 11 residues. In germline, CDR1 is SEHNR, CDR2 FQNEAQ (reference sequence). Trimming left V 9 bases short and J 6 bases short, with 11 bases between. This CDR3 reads CASTSGAEAFF. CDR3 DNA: TGTGCCAGTACGTCAGGGGCTGAAGCTTTCTTT.

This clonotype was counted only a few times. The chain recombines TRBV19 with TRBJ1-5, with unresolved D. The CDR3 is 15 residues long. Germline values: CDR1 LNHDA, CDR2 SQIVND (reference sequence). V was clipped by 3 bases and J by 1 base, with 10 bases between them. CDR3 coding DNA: TGTGCCAGTAGTATCTCCACTCGAAGCAATCAGCCCCAGCATTTT. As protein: CASSISTRSNQPQHF.

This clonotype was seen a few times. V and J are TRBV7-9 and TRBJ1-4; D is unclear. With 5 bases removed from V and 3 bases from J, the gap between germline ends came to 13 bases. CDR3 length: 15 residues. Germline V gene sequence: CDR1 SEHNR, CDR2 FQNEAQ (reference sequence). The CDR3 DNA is TGTGCCAGCAGCCACTATGGGGTTTCTAATGAAAAACTGTTTTTT. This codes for CASSHYGVSNEKLFF.

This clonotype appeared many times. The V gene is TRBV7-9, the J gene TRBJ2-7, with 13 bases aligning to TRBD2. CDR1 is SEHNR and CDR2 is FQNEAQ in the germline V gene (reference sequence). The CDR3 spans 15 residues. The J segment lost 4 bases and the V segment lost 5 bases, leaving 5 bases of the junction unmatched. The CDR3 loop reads CASSPRTSGSYEQYF. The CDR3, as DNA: TGTGCCAGCAGCCCAAGGACTAGCGGGAGTTACGAGCAGTACTTC.

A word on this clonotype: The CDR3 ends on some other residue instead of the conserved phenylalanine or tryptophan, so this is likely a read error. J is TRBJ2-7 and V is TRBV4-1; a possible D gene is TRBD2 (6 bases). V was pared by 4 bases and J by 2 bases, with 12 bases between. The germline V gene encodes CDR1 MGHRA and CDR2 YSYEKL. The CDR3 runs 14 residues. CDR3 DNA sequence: TGCGCCAGCAGCCCGCGGGACGGGACCTACGAGCAGTACTCC. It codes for CASSPRDGTYEQYS.

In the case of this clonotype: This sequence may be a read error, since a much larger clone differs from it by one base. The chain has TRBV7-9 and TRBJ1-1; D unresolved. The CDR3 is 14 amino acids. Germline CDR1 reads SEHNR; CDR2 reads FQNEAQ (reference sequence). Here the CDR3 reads CAGSLVLRATEAFF. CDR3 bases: TGTGCCGGCAGCTTAGTTTTGAGGGCGACTGAAGCTTTCTTT.